This T cell receptor beta chain derives from a study of blood T cells in healthy people across ages. Comments on this clonotype: One end of the junction varies from germline; a read error may be responsible.

The germline gives CDR1 SEHNR, CDR2 FQNEAQ (reference sequence). The CDR3 totals 15 residues. For the second PCR, which ran for about 7 to 12 cycles, a sample-barcoded 5' primer and a J-beta primer mix were used. TCRdb reprocessed the 5' RACE reads with MiXCR, giving one entry per CDR3 protein. The table includes about 770,000 distinct CDR3 sequences, 40% to 50% detected once. V gene TRBV7-9 combines with J gene TRBJ2-4; 7 bases line up with TRBD1. This clonotype originated in a man aged 55 to 70 in good health. Sequencing was performed on blood. Here the CDR3 reads CVSGSSQGEIVEQNF. The CDR3, as DNA: TGTGTCAGCGGCTCCTCGCAGGGGGAAATCGTCGAGCAGAACTTC.